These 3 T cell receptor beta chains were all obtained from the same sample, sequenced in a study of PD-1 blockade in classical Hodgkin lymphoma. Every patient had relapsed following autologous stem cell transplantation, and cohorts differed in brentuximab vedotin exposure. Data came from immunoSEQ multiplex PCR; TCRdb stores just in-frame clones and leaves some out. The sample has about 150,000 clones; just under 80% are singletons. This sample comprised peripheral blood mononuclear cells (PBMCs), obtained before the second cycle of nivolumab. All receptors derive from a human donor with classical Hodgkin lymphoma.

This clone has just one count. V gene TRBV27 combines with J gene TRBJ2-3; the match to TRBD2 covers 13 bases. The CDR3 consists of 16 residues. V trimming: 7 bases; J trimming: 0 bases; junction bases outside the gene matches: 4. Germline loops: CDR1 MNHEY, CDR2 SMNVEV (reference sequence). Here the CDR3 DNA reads TGTGCCAGCAAACTAGCGGGGGGGCTAAGCACAGATACGCAGTATTTT. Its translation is CASKLAGGLSTDTQYF.

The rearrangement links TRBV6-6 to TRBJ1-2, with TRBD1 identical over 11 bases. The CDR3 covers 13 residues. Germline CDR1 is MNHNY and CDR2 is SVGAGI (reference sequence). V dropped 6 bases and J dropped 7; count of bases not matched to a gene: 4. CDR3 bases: TGTGCCAGCAGGGACAGGGGGCTTGTTGGCTACACCTTC. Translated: CASRDRGLVGYTF.

In nucleotides, the CDR3 is TGCGCCAGCAGCTTGGGGCAGGGGGCGGACACTGAAGCTTTCTTT. Its protein is CASSLGQGADTEAFF. The chain joins TRBV5-1 to TRBJ1-1; 8 nucleotides line up with TRBD1. The CDR3 spans 15 residues. J gave up 3 bases and V 0 bases, and 4 bases lay outside the gene matches. CDR1 SGHRS and CDR2 YFSETQ come from the germline V gene.